This TCR beta chain was sequenced for a study of cytomegalovirus exposure and HLA in healthy donors. On this clone: Antigen: not known.

Assay used: immunoSEQ multiplex PCR; TCRdb lists only in-frame clones, some missing. Here the sample spans some 140,000 clones, 84% being singletons. Findings and caveats of the study: Many donors shared some public TCRs, even though most TCR sequences were rare. Both high specificity and high sensitivity reportedly marked the classifier's diagnosis of cytomegalovirus status.

This clonotype was obtained from a woman aged 30 to 39 in good health and CMV-seronegative. The material sequenced was PBMCs.

This chain's CDR3 is CASSLEFNPYEQYF. The CDR3 DNA reads as TGTGCCAGCAGCTTGGAATTCAATCCCTACGAGCAGTACTTC. The chain employs TRBV5-6 and TRBJ2-7; D gene ambiguous. This CDR3 has 14 residues. Germline CDR1 and CDR2: SGHDT and YYEEEE. V was shortened by 0 bases and J by 2 bases, with 9 bases between the two germline ends.